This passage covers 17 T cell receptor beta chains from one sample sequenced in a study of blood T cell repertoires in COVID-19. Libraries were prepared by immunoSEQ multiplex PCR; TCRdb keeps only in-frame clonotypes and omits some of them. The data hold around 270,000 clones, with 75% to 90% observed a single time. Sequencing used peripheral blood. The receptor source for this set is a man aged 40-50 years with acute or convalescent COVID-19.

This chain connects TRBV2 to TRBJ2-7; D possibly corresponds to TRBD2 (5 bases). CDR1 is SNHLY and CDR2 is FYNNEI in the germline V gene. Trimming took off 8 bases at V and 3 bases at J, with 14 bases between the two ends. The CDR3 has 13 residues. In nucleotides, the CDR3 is TGTGCCAGCCTCAGGACTGGAGTCTACGAGCAGTACTTC. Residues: CASLRTGVYEQYF.

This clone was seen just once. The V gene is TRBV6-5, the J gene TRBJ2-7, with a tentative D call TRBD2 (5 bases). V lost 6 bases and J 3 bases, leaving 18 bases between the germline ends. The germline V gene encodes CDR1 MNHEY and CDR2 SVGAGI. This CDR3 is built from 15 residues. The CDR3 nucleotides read TGTGCCAGCAGGAGTAAGTATGTGACTAACTACGAGCAGTACTTC. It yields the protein CASRSKYVTNYEQYF.

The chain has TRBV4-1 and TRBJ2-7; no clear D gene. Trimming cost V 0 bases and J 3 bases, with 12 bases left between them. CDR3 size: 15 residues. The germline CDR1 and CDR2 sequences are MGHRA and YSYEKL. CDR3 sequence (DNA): TGCGCCAGCAGCCAAGAGTCAAGTAGCAGCTACGAGCAGTACTTC. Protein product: CASSQESSSSYEQYF.

CDR3 in amino acids: CASSAGLAGVSSYEQYF. In DNA, the CDR3 is TGTGCCAGCAGCGCGGGACTAGCGGGGGTCAGCTCCTACGAGCAGTACTTC. The rearrangement uses TRBV5-4 and TRBJ2-7; 14 bases map to TRBD2. After removal of 4 bases from V and 0 bases from J, the junction contained 6 bases not matched to a gene. Germline assignment: CDR1 SGHNT and CDR2 YYREEE (reference sequence). This CDR3 has 17 amino acids.

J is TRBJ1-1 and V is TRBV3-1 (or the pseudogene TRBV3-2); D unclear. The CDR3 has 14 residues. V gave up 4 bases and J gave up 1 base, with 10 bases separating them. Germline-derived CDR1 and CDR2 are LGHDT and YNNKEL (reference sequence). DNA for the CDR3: TGTGCCAGCAGCCTAGCTTCGAAGAACACTGAAGCTTTCTTT. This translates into CASSLASKNTEAFF.

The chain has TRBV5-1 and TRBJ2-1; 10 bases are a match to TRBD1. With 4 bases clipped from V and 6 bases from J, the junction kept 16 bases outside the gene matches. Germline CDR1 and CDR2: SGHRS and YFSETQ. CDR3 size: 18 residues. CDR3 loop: CASSPRPQGQGIINEQFF. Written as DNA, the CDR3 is TGCGCCAGCAGCCCCCGACCCCAGGGACAGGGGATAATCAATGAGCAGTTCTTC.

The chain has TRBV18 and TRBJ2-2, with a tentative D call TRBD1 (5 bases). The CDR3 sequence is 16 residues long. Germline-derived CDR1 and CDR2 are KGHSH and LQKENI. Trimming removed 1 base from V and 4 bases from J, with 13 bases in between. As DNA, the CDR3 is TGTGCCAGCTCACCACAGGAACAGGCGGTCACCGGGGAGCTGTTTTTT. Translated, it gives CASSPQEQAVTGELFF.

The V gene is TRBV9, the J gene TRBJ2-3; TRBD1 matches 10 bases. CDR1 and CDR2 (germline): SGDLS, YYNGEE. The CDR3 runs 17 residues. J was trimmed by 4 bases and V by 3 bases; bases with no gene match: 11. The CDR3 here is CASSALPGTGVPDTQYF. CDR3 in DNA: TGTGCCAGCAGCGCCCTTCCCGGGACAGGGGTTCCAGATACGCAGTATTTT. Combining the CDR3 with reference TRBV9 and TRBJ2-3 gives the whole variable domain DSGVTQTPKHLITATGQRVTLRCSPRSGDLSVYWYQQSLDQGLQFLIQYYNGEERAKGNILERFSAQQFPDLHSELNLSSLELGDSALYFCASSALPGTGVPDTQYFGPGTRLTVL.

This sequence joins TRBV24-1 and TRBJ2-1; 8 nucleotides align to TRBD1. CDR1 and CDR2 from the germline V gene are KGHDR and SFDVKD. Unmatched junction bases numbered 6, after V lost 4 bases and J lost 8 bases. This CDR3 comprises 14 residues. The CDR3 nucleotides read TGTGCCACCAGTGACAGGGGGCTGGGCGATGAGCAGTTCTTC. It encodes CATSDRGLGDEQFF.

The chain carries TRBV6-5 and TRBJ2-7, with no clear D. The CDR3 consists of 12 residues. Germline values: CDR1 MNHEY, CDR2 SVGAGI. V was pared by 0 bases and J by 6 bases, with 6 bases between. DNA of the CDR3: TGTGCCAGCAGTTACTCAACGGGCGAGCAGTACTTC. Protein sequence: CASSYSTGEQYF.

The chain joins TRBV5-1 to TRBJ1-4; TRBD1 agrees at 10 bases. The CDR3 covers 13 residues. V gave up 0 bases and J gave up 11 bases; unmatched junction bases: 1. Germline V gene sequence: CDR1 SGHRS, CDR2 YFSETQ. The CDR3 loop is CASSLGDRGKLFF. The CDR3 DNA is TGCGCCAGCAGCTTGGGGGACAGGGGCAAACTGTTTTTT. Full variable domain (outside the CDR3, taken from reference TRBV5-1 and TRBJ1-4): KAGVTQTPRYLIKTRGQQVTLSCSPISGHRSVSWYQQTPGQGLQFLFEYFSETQRNKGNFPGRFSGRQFSNSRSEMNVSTLELGDSALYLCASSLGDRGKLFFGSGTQLSVL.

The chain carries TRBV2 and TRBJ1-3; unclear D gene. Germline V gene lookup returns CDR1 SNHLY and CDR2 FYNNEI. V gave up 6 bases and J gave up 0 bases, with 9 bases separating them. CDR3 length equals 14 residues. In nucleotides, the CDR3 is TGTGCCAGCAGAGGCGGGAACTCTGGAAACACCATATATTTT. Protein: CASRGGNSGNTIYF.

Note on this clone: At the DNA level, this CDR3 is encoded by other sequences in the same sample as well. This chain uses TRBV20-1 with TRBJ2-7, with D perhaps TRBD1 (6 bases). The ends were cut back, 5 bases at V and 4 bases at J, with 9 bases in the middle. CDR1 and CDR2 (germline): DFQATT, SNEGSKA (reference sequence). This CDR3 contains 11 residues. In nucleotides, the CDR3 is TGCAGTGCTTTACAGGGTTACGAGCAGTACTTC. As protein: CSALQGYEQYF.

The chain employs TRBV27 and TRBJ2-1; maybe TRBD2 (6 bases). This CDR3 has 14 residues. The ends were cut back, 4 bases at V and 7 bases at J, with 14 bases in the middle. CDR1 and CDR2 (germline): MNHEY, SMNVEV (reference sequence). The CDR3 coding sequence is TGTGCCAGCAGTTCCTCCGGAGGAGGGAATGAGCAGTTCTTC. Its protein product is CASSSSGGGNEQFF.

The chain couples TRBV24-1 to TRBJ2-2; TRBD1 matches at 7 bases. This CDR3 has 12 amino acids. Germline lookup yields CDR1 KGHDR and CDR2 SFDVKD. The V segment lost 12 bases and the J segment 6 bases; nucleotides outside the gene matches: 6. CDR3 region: CAVQGLAGELFF. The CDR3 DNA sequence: TGTGCCGTACAGGGGTTGGCCGGGGAGCTGTTTTTT.

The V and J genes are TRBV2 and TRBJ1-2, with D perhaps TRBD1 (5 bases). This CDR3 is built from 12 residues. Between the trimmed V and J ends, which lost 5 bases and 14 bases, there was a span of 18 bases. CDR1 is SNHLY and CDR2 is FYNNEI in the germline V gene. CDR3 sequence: CASSIGHSENTF. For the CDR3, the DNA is TGTGCCAGCAGTATAGGACACTCCGAAAATACCTTC.

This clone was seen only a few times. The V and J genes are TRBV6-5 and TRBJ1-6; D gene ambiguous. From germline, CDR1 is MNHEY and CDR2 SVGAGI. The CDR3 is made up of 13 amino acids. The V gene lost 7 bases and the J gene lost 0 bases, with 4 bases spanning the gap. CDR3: CASMSSYNSPLHF. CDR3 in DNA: TGTGCCAGCATGAGCTCCTATAATTCACCCCTCCACTTT.